This TCR beta chain derives from a study of beta chain features in type 1 diabetes. This clone was detected only a few times. The target antigen is unknown. The CDR3 has 14 amino acids. The V end was cut by 2 bases, the J end by 3 bases, with 11 bases between. From germline, CDR1 is MDHEN and CDR2 SYDVKM. Sorting of CD4+ naive, central memory, regulatory and stem cell-like memory cells was performed via CD45RO/CCR7/CD25/CD127/CD95/CD27. Overall study results and limits: For Type 1 diabetes patients, all four CD4+ subsets carried TCRB CDR3s that were moderately but significantly shorter. A possible short-template PCR bias applies equally to patients and controls. For patients, the naive, central memory and Treg TCRB repertoires appeared more alike than for healthy donors.

The isolated RNA, all of it, was reverse transcribed, so expressed TCRB transcripts were what got sequenced. Some clones are missing from TCRdb's copy, which holds only in-frame ones; the method was immunoSEQ multiplex PCR. The profile shows nearly 700,000 clones, 10% to 15% of them singletons. This clonotype originated in a man younger than 35 with type 1 diabetes. The sequencing input was naive CD4+ T cells from blood. The chain links TRBV28 to TRBJ2-7, with D perhaps TRBD1 (5 bases). CDR3 sequence reads: CASSLPFRGYEQYF. DNA for the CDR3: TGTGCCAGCAGTTTACCCTTTAGGGGCTACGAGCAGTACTTC.